A single sample is the source of the 32 T cell receptor beta chains below, sequenced in a study of shared clonotypes between healthy human individuals. Assay used: immunoSEQ multiplex PCR; TCRdb lists only in-frame clones, some missing. The table shows around 1.1 million clones, with 60% to 85% occurring only once. Sequences were obtained from memory CD4+ T cells from PBMCs. Sample subset: CD45RA-negative fraction. These receptors were obtained from a man aged 18 to 29 in good health. Some clones in this sample may be carry-over from other donors' samples.

The chain couples TRBV5-1 to TRBJ1-5, with D perhaps TRBD1 (6 bases). This CDR3 has 15 residues. CDR1 and CDR2 from the germline V gene are SGHRS and YFSETQ. Trimming took off 0 bases at V and 4 bases at J, with 11 bases between the two ends. The CDR3 DNA reads as TGCGCCAGCAGCTTGGGGGGGGCTGAAAATCAGCCCCAGCATTTT. The encoded protein is CASSLGGAENQPQHF.

The V call is TRBV18, the J call TRBJ2-7, with no clear D. V lost 3 bases and J 6 bases, leaving 9 bases between the germline ends. CDR1 and CDR2 from the germline V gene are KGHSH and LQKENI. This CDR3 is 12 amino acids long. The CDR3 nucleotides read TGTGCCAGCTCACCGGGCGCTGGCGAGCAGTACTTC. Translating it yields CASSPGAGEQYF.

The chain employs TRBV5-1 and TRBJ1-2; 7 positions agree with TRBD1. V trimming: 1 base; J trimming: 2 bases; junction bases outside the gene matches: 5. The V gene's germline CDR1 is SGHRS and CDR2 YFSETQ. The CDR3 sequence is 15 residues long. CDR3 protein: CASSLTGDTNYGYTF. The CDR3 nucleotides are TGCGCCAGCAGCTTGACAGGGGACACGAACTATGGCTACACCTTC.

V is TRBV2 and J is TRBJ2-5; a weak D match, TRBD2 (5 bases). Germline V gene lookup returns CDR1 SNHLY and CDR2 FYNNEI. V lost 5 bases to trimming and J lost 1 base, with 11 bases between them. The CDR3 contains 14 residues. The CDR3 nucleotides read TGTGCCAGCAGTTTTGAGGGAGTCCAAGAGACCCAGTACTTC. It translates to CASSFEGVQETQYF.

V and J are TRBV7-2 and TRBJ2-1; 7 bases match TRBD1. Germline CDR1 SGHTA, CDR2 FQGNSA. The CDR3 totals 16 residues. Unmatched junction bases numbered 9, after V lost 5 bases and J lost 2 bases. As DNA, the CDR3 is TGTGCCAGCAGCCCCTCGACAGGGATCACCTACAATGAGCAGTTCTTC. Translation: CASSPSTGITYNEQFF.

This sequence joins TRBV10-3 and TRBJ1-1; a possible D gene is TRBD1 (5 bases). There are 13 residues in the CDR3. Germline loops: CDR1 ENHRY, CDR2 SYGVKD. V was cut by 6 bases and J by 3 bases, with 11 bases left in between. The DNA for the CDR3 is TGTGCCATCAGCACCAGGGAAGACACTGAAGCTTTCTTT. Protein sequence: CAISTREDTEAFF.

This chain joins TRBV29-1 and TRBJ1-2; D is possibly TRBD1 (6 bases). Germline V gene sequence: CDR1 SQVTM, CDR2 ANQGSEA. The V gene lost 3 bases and the J gene lost 8 bases, with 16 bases spanning the gap. This CDR3 region has 13 residues. The CDR3 DNA follows: TGCAGCGTTGACGGGGGGCAGTACCGCGGCTACACCTTC. This encodes CSVDGGQYRGYTF.

The chain uses TRBV18 and TRBJ1-2; D unresolved. The CDR3 sequence is 16 residues long. V was trimmed by 2 bases and J by 5 bases, leaving 18 bases between them. In germline, CDR1 is KGHSH, CDR2 LQKENI. The CDR3 spells CASSPSELMTFYGYTF. In DNA, the CDR3 is TGTGCCAGCTCACCATCCGAGTTGATGACTTTTTATGGCTACACCTTC.

This chain uses TRBV6-6 with TRBJ2-1; 13 nucleotides match TRBD2. The CDR3 contains 16 residues. V lost 6 bases, J lost 3 bases, and 5 bases stayed unmatched. From germline, CDR1 is MNHNY and CDR2 SVGAGI (reference sequence). CDR3 in amino acids: CASSATSGRVYNEQFF. CDR3 nucleotides: TGTGCCAGCAGCGCTACTAGCGGGAGGGTCTACAATGAGCAGTTCTTC.

The V gene is TRBV11-2, the J gene TRBJ2-7; possible D gene TRBD2, 5 bases. The CDR3 is 15 residues long. The V gene lost 5 bases and the J gene lost 4 bases, with 18 bases spanning the gap. CDR1 and CDR2 (germline): SGHAT, FQNNGV. The CDR3, as DNA: TGTGCCAGCAGCCGTGGCCGCGGGCGTTCTTACGAGCAGTACTTC. Its translation is CASSRGRGRSYEQYF. Full variable domain (outside the CDR3, taken from reference TRBV11-2 and TRBJ2-7): EAGVAQSPRYKIIEKRQSVAFWCNPISGHATLYWYQQILGQGPKLLIQFQNNGVVDDSQLPKDRFSAERLKGVDSTLKIQPAKLEDSAVYLCASSRGRGRSYEQYFGPGTRLTVT.

This chain uses TRBV28 with TRBJ2-1, with 8 bases identical to TRBD2. Trimming cost V 8 bases and J 0 bases; bases outside gene matches: 6. Germline CDR1 reads MDHEN; CDR2 reads SYDVKM. CDR3 length: 15 amino acids. The CDR3 nucleotides read TGTGCCAGCTCAATAGCGGGACCCTCCTACAATGAGCAGTTCTTC. Protein: CASSIAGPSYNEQFF.

The chain joins TRBV28 to TRBJ2-3; D tentatively reads TRBD1 or TRBD2 (5 bases each). The CDR3 runs to 17 residues. V was cut by 8 bases and J by 2 bases, with 23 bases left in between. From germline, CDR1 is MDHEN and CDR2 SYDVKM. The CDR3 spells CASVPGPPLMSTDTQYF. CDR3 in DNA: TGTGCCAGCGTCCCGGGGCCTCCTTTAATGTCCACAGATACGCAGTATTTT.

This clone appeared once. Relative to the germline gene, one junction end is altered; a read error may explain this. V is TRBV28 and J is TRBJ2-7; 7 nucleotides align to TRBD2. The CDR3 contains 11 residues. In germline, CDR1 is MDHEN, CDR2 SYDVKM. CDR3 nucleotide sequence: TGTGCCAGCAGTGGGGAGGGGTATAAACAGTTT. It encodes CASSGEGYKQF.

This clone is a singleton in its sample. A much larger clone differs by one base, so this may be a read error. The chain carries TRBV29-1 and TRBJ2-5, with D maybe TRBD2 (5 bases). The CDR3 runs to 13 residues. The germline V and J ends were trimmed by 4 bases and 5 bases, with 14 bases remaining between them. The V gene's germline CDR1 is SQVTM and CDR2 ANQGSEA. CDR3 residues: CSVAEGASETQYF. For the CDR3, the DNA is TGCAGCGTTGCCGAGGGAGCAAGTGAGACCCAGTACTTC.

The chain couples TRBV28 to TRBJ2-4, with D possibly being TRBD2 (6 bases). V lost 2 bases, J lost 7 bases, and 12 bases lay in between. The CDR3 loop spans 14 amino acids. The germline CDR1 and CDR2 sequences are MDHEN and SYDVKM. The CDR3 sequence: CASSLGGSSNIQYF. CDR3 DNA sequence: TGTGCCAGCAGTTTAGGGGGGTCGAGTAACATTCAGTACTTC.

In this sample, this clone turned up once. This chain joins TRBV11-2 and TRBJ2-2; D is possibly TRBD2 (6 bases). Deletions cut 3 bases from V and 5 bases from J, with 13 bases between. Germline V gene lookup returns CDR1 SGHAT and CDR2 FQNNGV. The CDR3 is 15 amino acids. DNA of the CDR3: TGTGCCAGCAGCTTGTCGCGGGGTCGGACCGGGGAGCTGTTTTTT. This codes for CASSLSRGRTGELFF.

As to this clone: The same CDR3 can be traced to other DNA sequences in this sample. The rearrangement joins TRBV18 to TRBJ2-3; D is ambiguous. Germline V lookup: CDR1 KGHSH, CDR2 LQKENI. V gave up 3 bases and J gave up 2 bases, with 3 bases separating them. The CDR3 is 12 amino acids. The CDR3 loop is CASSPFTDTQYF. CDR3 in DNA: TGTGCCAGCTCACCCTTCACAGATACGCAGTATTTT.

The genes are TRBV4-3 and TRBJ2-1; no definite D call. The germline gives CDR1 LGHNA, CDR2 YSLEER. V gave up 1 base and J gave up 0 bases, with 13 bases separating them. The CDR3 is made up of 17 amino acids. The CDR3 reads CASSQVPGRLSYNEQFF. The CDR3, as DNA: TGCGCCAGCAGCCAAGTTCCCGGGCGGCTCTCCTACAATGAGCAGTTCTTC.

The V gene is TRBV7-9, the J gene TRBJ1-1; D is uncertain. Between the trimmed V and J ends, which lost 1 base and 11 bases, there was a span of 14 bases. CDR1 SEHNR and CDR2 FQNEAQ come from the germline V gene (reference sequence). The CDR3 loop spans 13 amino acids. CDR3 region: CASSLDVSARAFF. CDR3 coding DNA: TGTGCCAGCAGCTTAGATGTCTCAGCACGGGCTTTCTTT.

This clone was recorded once. This chain joins TRBV6-6 and TRBJ2-5; D is unresolved. The ends were cut back, 2 bases at V and 3 bases at J, with 10 bases in the middle. The CDR3 covers 14 residues. Germline values: CDR1 MNHNY, CDR2 SVGAGI (reference sequence). The CDR3 coding sequence is TGTGCCAGCAGTTACGATGCGACGGAAGAGACCCAGTACTTC. This encodes CASSYDATEETQYF.

This clone was found many times. This rearrangement joins TRBV7-8 to TRBJ2-5; D remains ambiguous. The V and J ends lost 5 bases and 7 bases respectively, with 20 bases between them. This CDR3 is 15 amino acids long. Germline V gene data show CDR1 as SGHVS and CDR2 as FQNEAQ. CDR3 nucleotide sequence: TGTGCCAGCAGCCCAACCAGGCTAGGAGAGAGGACCCAGTACTTC. Its translation: CASSPTRLGERTQYF.

J is TRBJ1-1 and V is TRBV10-2, with a weak D call TRBD1 (5 bases). V lost 3 bases and J lost 1, with 15 bases in between. CDR1 is WSHSY, CDR2 SAAADI, per germline. The CDR3 totals 16 residues. The CDR3 protein is CASSDPAGRRNTEAFF. The CDR3 DNA is TGCGCCAGCAGTGATCCGGCAGGGAGAAGGAACACTGAAGCTTTCTTT.

The chain carries TRBV4-1 and TRBJ1-2, with D possibly being TRBD1 (6 bases). CDR1 is MGHRA and CDR2 is YSYEKL in the germline V gene. This CDR3 is 12 amino acids long. V was shortened by 8 bases and J by 4 bases, with 11 bases between the two germline ends. CDR3 in DNA: TGCGCCAGCCAGGGGCGGGGCTATGGCTACACCTTC. The encoded protein is CASQGRGYGYTF.

The rearrangement joins TRBV11-3 to TRBJ1-4, with unresolved D. The length of the CDR3 is 17 residues. V dropped 0 bases and J dropped 7 bases, with 18 bases sitting between them. Germline-derived CDR1 and CDR2 are SGHNT and YENEEA. CDR3 bases: TGTGCCAGCAGCTTAGAATTGTCCGGGCCGTTGTGTGAAAAACTGTTTTTT. This translates into CASSLELSGPLCEKLFF.

A note on this clone: This is likely an artifact of a read error, given a far larger clone one base away. The identical CDR3 is also encoded by other nucleotide sequences in the sample. This chain uses TRBV6-6 with TRBJ2-7, with D perhaps matching TRBD2 (5 bases). V lost 7 bases and J lost 6, with 19 bases in between. The CDR3 is made up of 14 amino acids. Germline V lookup: CDR1 MNHNY, CDR2 SVGAGI (reference sequence). The CDR3 region is CASTLSGSSPEQYF. The CDR3 coding sequence is TGTGCCAGCACGCTTAGTGGGAGCTCTCCCGAGCAGTACTTC.

This chain links TRBV28 with TRBJ2-4; D gene uncertain. Germline CDR1 reads MDHEN; CDR2 reads SYDVKM. The CDR3 consists of 21 residues. V was shortened by 6 bases and J by 1 base, with 31 bases between the two germline ends. DNA of the CDR3: TGTGCCAGCAGGCCCGGTCTCGGCCAGGTTGATGTTACTTCGGCCAAAAACATTCAGTACTTC. Translated, it gives CASRPGLGQVDVTSAKNIQYF.

The chain recombines TRBV2 with TRBJ2-1; 10 nucleotides line up with TRBD2. This CDR3 contains 14 residues. The V gene end was trimmed by 7 bases and the J gene end by 3 bases; junction bases not matched to a gene: 3. The germline V gene encodes CDR1 SNHLY and CDR2 FYNNEI. This CDR3 is CASMRTSGYNEQFF. CDR3 nucleotide sequence: TGTGCCAGCATGAGGACTAGCGGCTACAATGAGCAGTTCTTC. The complete variable domain, with remaining parts taken from reference TRBV2 and TRBJ2-1, reads EPEVTQTPSHQVTQMGQEVILRCVPISNHLYFYWYRQILGQKVEFLVSFYNNEISEKSEIFDDQFSVERPDGSNFTLKIRSTKLEDSAMYFCASMRTSGYNEQFFGPGTRLTVL.

CDR3 in DNA: TGTGCCAGCAGGGGGCCGAAGCTTGAGCAGTTCTTC. Translated, it gives CASRGPKLEQFF. This chain connects TRBV27 to TRBJ2-1, with D possibly being TRBD1 (5 bases). The V gene's germline CDR1 is MNHEY and CDR2 SMNVEV (reference sequence). This CDR3 is built from 12 residues. V lost 6 bases, J lost 9 bases, and 12 bases lay in between.

This chain links TRBV11-3 with TRBJ2-1; D gene ambiguous. The V end was cut by 6 bases, the J end by 12 bases, with 15 bases between. CDR3 length: 12 amino acids. Germline assignment: CDR1 SGHNT and CDR2 YENEEA. The CDR3 protein is CASRSATGPQFF. The DNA for the CDR3 is TGTGCCAGCAGGTCTGCCACGGGTCCGCAGTTCTTC. Drawing the rest from reference TRBV11-3 and TRBJ2-1, the complete variable domain is EAGVVQSPRYKIIEKKQPVAFWCNPISGHNTLYWYLQNLGQGPELLIRYENEEAVDDSQLPKDRFSAERLKGVDSTLKIQPAELGDSAVYLCASRSATGPQFFGPGTRLTVL.

V gene TRBV28 combines with J gene TRBJ1-5, with D hard to call. The CDR3 spans 15 residues. The V gene's germline CDR1 is MDHEN and CDR2 SYDVKM. Between the trimmed V and J ends, which lost 2 bases and 6 bases, there was a span of 14 bases. This chain's CDR3 is CASSLPGNNFQPQHF. The CDR3, as DNA: TGTGCCAGCAGTTTACCTGGGAATAATTTTCAGCCCCAGCATTTT.

The rearrangement uses TRBV4-1 and TRBJ2-1; 9 nucleotides agree with TRBD2. V lost 5 bases to trimming and J lost 7 bases; unmatched junction nucleotides: 9. Per the germline V gene, CDR1 is MGHRA and CDR2 is YSYEKL. There are 15 residues in the CDR3. The CDR3 spells CASSYDGTSSNEQFF. CDR3 in DNA: TGCGCCAGCAGCTACGACGGGACTAGCAGTAATGAGCAGTTCTTC.

This sequence joins TRBV7-8 and TRBJ2-7; tentatively, D is TRBD2 (6 bases). Trimming took 2 bases from V and 0 from J, leaving 11 bases between them. The CDR3 is 15 residues long. Germline assignment: CDR1 SGHVS and CDR2 FQNEAQ. CDR3 nucleotides: TGTGCCAGCAGCTTACCTGCGGGGTACTCCTACGAGCAGTACTTC. This gives the protein CASSLPAGYSYEQYF.